This T cell receptor (beta chain) is drawn from a study of beta chain features in type 1 diabetes. Study results and limitations: A moderate, significant TCRB CDR3 shortening appeared in type 1 diabetes across four CD4+ subsets.

Isolated RNA was reverse transcribed in full, so expressed TCRB transcripts were sequenced. TCRdb's table, derived via immunoSEQ multiplex PCR, lists solely in-frame clones and lacks some. The sample has about 190,000 clones; almost 8% are singletons. This clone has just a few counts. Its antigen remains unknown. Sequence at one end of the junction differs from germline and may be a read error. The material sequenced was central memory CD4+ T cells from blood. The source is a young man with type 1 diabetes.

In nucleotides, the CDR3 is TGTGCCAGCAGTTCCGGGACAGGGGCCTCCTTCGAGCAGTACTTC. Encoded protein: CASSSGTGASFEQYF. The gene calls are TRBV5-5 and TRBJ2-7, with 10 bases identical to TRBD1. CDR1 and CDR2 from the germline V gene are SGHKS and YYEKEE (reference sequence). This CDR3 has 15 amino acids.